This entry lists 27 T cell receptor beta chains sequenced from one sample in a study of PD-L1 blockade in urothelial cancer. Sequenced by immunoSEQ multiplex PCR; TCRdb stores in-frame clones only, minus some. The sample has roughly 120,000 clones, approximately 90% seen once. Regarding time point: peripheral blood 6 weeks after treatment start. The specimen comprised PBMCs, sampled around atezolizumab (anti-PD-L1) treatment. All receptors come from a man between 60 and 75 years old with urothelial cancer.

This chain uses TRBV2 with TRBJ2-5; 9 nucleotides agree with TRBD2. CDR1 and CDR2 (germline): SNHLY, FYNNEI. The CDR3 runs to 14 residues. The junction had 1 base not matched to a gene; V was cut back by 3 bases and J by 2 bases. The CDR3 region is CASSDSGGQETQYF. CDR3 coding DNA: TGTGCCAGCAGTGACAGCGGGGGGCAAGAGACCCAGTACTTC.

J is TRBJ2-1 and V is TRBV28; 7 bases map to TRBD1. Germline V gene sequence: CDR1 MDHEN, CDR2 SYDVKM. The CDR3 extends over 16 amino acids. V shed 4 bases and J 4 bases; nucleotides not matched to a gene: 10. CDR3 region: CASSSTGQQQYNEQFF. In nucleotides, the CDR3 is TGTGCCAGCAGTTCAACGGGACAGCAACAATACAATGAGCAGTTCTTC. Filled out from reference TRBV28 and TRBJ2-1, the complete variable domain reads DVKVTQSSRYLVKRTGEKVFLECVQDMDHENMFWYRQDPGLGLRLIYFSYDVKMKEKGDIPEGYSVSREKKERFSLILESASTNQTSMYLCASSSTGQQQYNEQFFGPGTRLTVL.

The genes are TRBV28 and TRBJ2-1, with unresolved D. This CDR3 comprises 15 residues. Germline assignment: CDR1 MDHEN and CDR2 SYDVKM. The germline V and J ends were trimmed by 6 bases and 3 bases, with 15 bases remaining between them. The CDR3 sequence: CASSRIGNDYNEQFF. The CDR3 DNA reads as TGTGCCAGCAGCAGGATTGGTAACGACTACAATGAGCAGTTCTTC.

The chain joins TRBV9 to TRBJ2-7; TRBD2 is a possible D gene (5 bases). V was cut by 4 bases and J by 3 bases, with 20 bases left in between. The CDR3 consists of 16 residues. The V gene's germline CDR1 is SGDLS and CDR2 YYNGEE. The CDR3 spells CASSPRHPDSSYEQYF. The CDR3, as DNA: TGTGCCAGCAGCCCAAGGCACCCGGACTCGAGCTACGAGCAGTACTTC.

The rearrangement uses TRBV19 and TRBJ2-1; D is unclear. CDR1 and CDR2 (germline): LNHDA, SQIVND (reference sequence). This CDR3 has 17 amino acids. Trimming took 3 bases from V and 2 from J, leaving 17 bases between them. CDR3 coding DNA: TGTGCCAGTAGTATTGCCTACCGACATGTCCCCTACAATGAGCAGTTCTTC. Protein sequence: CASSIAYRHVPYNEQFF.

The chain joins TRBV27 to TRBJ2-6; D is unclear. The V end was cut by 3 bases, the J end by 2 bases, with 5 bases between. Germline V gene lookup returns CDR1 MNHEY and CDR2 SMNVEV (reference sequence). The CDR3 contains 14 residues. Here the CDR3 DNA reads TGTGCCAGCAGTTTGGCCGCTGGGGCCAACGTCCTGACTTTC. Translated: CASSLAAGANVLTF.

The V gene is TRBV18, the J gene TRBJ2-1, with TRBD2 identical over 10 bases. The CDR3 contains 16 residues. V was clipped by 3 bases and J by 5 bases; unmatched bases: 7. CDR1 is KGHSH and CDR2 is LQKENI in the germline V gene. In DNA form, the CDR3 reads TGTGCCAGCTCACCCATGCTCACTAGCGGGAACAATGAGCAGTTCTTC. Translation: CASSPMLTSGNNEQFF.

The chain employs TRBV4-3 and TRBJ2-3, with D uncertain. The germline CDR1 and CDR2 sequences are LGHNA and YSLEER. CDR3 length: 14 amino acids. Between the trimmed V and J ends, which lost 1 base and 0 bases, there was a span of 5 bases. CDR3 DNA: TGCGCCAGCAGCCAAGGGGCTAGCACAGATACGCAGTATTTT. The encoded protein is CASSQGASTDTQYF.

The chain has TRBV6-1 and TRBJ2-5; 9 nucleotides line up with TRBD1. Losses at the gene ends were 6 bases for V and 1 base for J; bases not matched to a gene: 6. The CDR3 is 15 amino acids. CDR1 and CDR2 from the germline V gene are MNHNS and SASEGT. CDR3 loop: CASRPRDRVQETQYF. As DNA, the CDR3 is TGTGCCAGCAGGCCCCGGGACAGGGTCCAAGAGACCCAGTACTTC.

V and J are TRBV6-6 and TRBJ1-5, with D unresolved. Trimming took off 6 bases at V and 6 bases at J, with 9 bases between the two ends. The CDR3 is made up of 12 amino acids. The germline V gene has CDR1 MNHNY and CDR2 SVGAGI (reference sequence). The DNA for the CDR3 is TGTGCCAGCAGGGACTCTGGTCAGCCCCAGCATTTT. It is translated as CASRDSGQPQHF.

This clone was observed once. The rearrangement joins TRBV10-3 to TRBJ1-5; D uncertain. The CDR3 runs to 14 residues. V lost 6 bases and J 3 bases, leaving 12 bases between the germline ends. Germline V lookup: CDR1 ENHRY, CDR2 SYGVKD. CDR3 in amino acids: CAISVDGLNQPQHF. The CDR3 region has the DNA TGTGCCATCAGCGTGGACGGACTCAATCAGCCCCAGCATTTT.

The chain is built from TRBV7-2 and TRBJ2-1, with TRBD1 matching 7 bases. Germline trimming cut 5 bases from V and 9 bases from J; bases unmatched to any gene: 7. The CDR3 is 13 amino acids. Germline assignment: CDR1 SGHTA and CDR2 FQGNSA. The CDR3 sequence: CASSLTGWAEQFF. The CDR3 DNA reads as TGTGCCAGCAGCCTGACAGGGTGGGCTGAGCAGTTCTTC.

This clone has ten or more counts. The rearrangement uses TRBV19 and TRBJ2-7, with TRBD2 identical over 9 bases. With V trimmed by 4 bases and J by 0 bases, 10 bases remained unmatched. Germline lookup yields CDR1 LNHDA and CDR2 SQIVND (reference sequence). CDR3 length equals 17 residues. The CDR3 DNA reads as TGTGCCAGTAGTAGGGGACCCAGCGGGAGGTTCTCCTACGAGCAGTACTTC. Translated, it gives CASSRGPSGRFSYEQYF.

CDR3 residues: CASSAARDRVFGYTF. In DNA, the CDR3 is TGTGCCAGTAGTGCGGCCCGGGACAGGGTTTTTGGCTACACCTTC. J is TRBJ1-2 and V is TRBV19, with 9 bases identical to TRBD1. This CDR3 region has 15 residues. The trim removed 5 bases at V and 7 bases at J, leaving 11 bases unmatched. Per germline, CDR1 LNHDA and CDR2 SQIVND (reference sequence).

The chain links TRBV7-2 to TRBJ2-1, with 7 positions matching TRBD2. After removal of 6 bases from V and 9 bases from J, the junction contained 8 bases not matched to a gene. Germline loops: CDR1 SGHTA, CDR2 FQGNSA. There are 13 residues in the CDR3. CDR3: CASSPEREFEQFF. In nucleotides, the CDR3 is TGTGCCAGCAGTCCCGAGCGGGAATTTGAGCAGTTCTTC.

This clone has just one count. V and J are TRBV2 and TRBJ1-4; 7 bases align to TRBD1. This CDR3 has 14 residues. Germline loops: CDR1 SNHLY, CDR2 FYNNEI. The trim removed 3 bases at V and 8 bases at J, leaving 6 bases unmatched. The CDR3 sequence: CASSEGRGPEKLFF. For the CDR3, the DNA is TGTGCCAGCAGTGAGGGTAGGGGGCCGGAAAAACTGTTTTTT.

The rearrangement links TRBV6-4 to TRBJ2-4, with 8 nucleotides matching TRBD1. The junction had 8 bases not matched to a gene; V was cut back by 3 bases and J by 4 bases. Germline V lookup: CDR1 MRHNA, CDR2 SNTAGT. The length of the CDR3 is 16 residues. The CDR3 sequence: CASSEAQGAGKNIQYF. The CDR3 DNA follows: TGTGCCAGCAGTGAAGCCCAGGGGGCAGGGAAAAACATTCAGTACTTC.

The J gene is TRBJ1-1, the V gene TRBV2; D remains unclear. Germline V CDR1 and CDR2: SNHLY, FYNNEI. This CDR3 comprises 14 residues. V was trimmed by 8 bases and J by 1 base, leaving 14 bases between them. The DNA for the CDR3 is TGTGCCAGCGTTTGGGGAGACGGGAACACTGAAGCTTTCTTT. Encoded protein: CASVWGDGNTEAFF.

The CDR3 is CASSTTSGRARADTQYF. In DNA, the CDR3 is TGTGCCAGCAGCACCACTAGCGGGAGGGCCAGGGCAGATACGCAGTATTTT. The genes are TRBV9 and TRBJ2-3, with 13 bases that match TRBD2. This CDR3 is built from 17 residues. Per the germline V gene, CDR1 is SGDLS and CDR2 is YYNGEE. The V segment lost 4 bases and the J segment 4 bases; nucleotides outside the gene matches: 9.

V is TRBV4-2 and J is TRBJ2-3; 12 positions agree with TRBD2. J gave up 2 bases and V 0 bases, and 6 bases lay outside the gene matches. The length of the CDR3 is 18 residues. Germline CDR1 and CDR2: LGHNA and YNFKEQ. CDR3 loop: CASSQDPTSGGNTDTQYF. For the CDR3, the DNA is TGTGCCAGCAGCCAAGATCCGACTAGCGGGGGAAACACAGATACGCAGTATTTT.

V gene TRBV2 combines with J gene TRBJ2-7; D may be TRBD1 (5 bases). The CDR3 is 14 residues long. V lost 1 base to trimming and J lost 1 base, with 8 bases between them. The germline gives CDR1 SNHLY, CDR2 FYNNEI. The CDR3 is CASSEGAGSYEQYF. Here the CDR3 DNA reads TGTGCCAGCAGTGAAGGGGCAGGGTCCTACGAGCAGTACTTC.

The chain has TRBV6-1 and TRBJ2-1; 9 nucleotides agree with TRBD1. The CDR3 is 15 amino acids. The germline CDR1 and CDR2 sequences are MNHNS and SASEGT. V shed 6 bases, J shed 5 bases, and the junction held 8 bases outside the gene matches. Written as DNA, the CDR3 is TGTGCCAGCAGGCTACAGGGGGCAGGGGACAATGAGCAGTTCTTC. This sequence encodes CASRLQGAGDNEQFF.

This chain connects TRBV18 to TRBJ1-4, with D possibly matching TRBD1 (6 bases). From germline, CDR1 is KGHSH and CDR2 LQKENI. V was clipped by 4 bases and J by 8 bases, with 17 bases between them. The CDR3 spans 15 residues. DNA for the CDR3: TGTGCCAGCTCACAAGCCGGGACACGAAGCGAAAAACTGTTTTTT. This encodes CASSQAGTRSEKLFF.

The chain joins TRBV7-2 to TRBJ2-1; 8 bases are shared with TRBD2. Germline V gene sequence: CDR1 SGHTA, CDR2 FQGNSA. With V trimmed by 4 bases and J by 6 bases, 8 bases remained unmatched. This CDR3 is built from 15 residues. CDR3 nucleotides: TGTGCCAGCAGCTCCCCGGGACTAGTTAGCAATGAGCAGTTCTTC. This codes for CASSSPGLVSNEQFF.

The genes are TRBV7-3 and TRBJ2-2; 8 bases are shared with TRBD1. V shed 2 bases, J shed 2 bases, and the junction held 7 bases outside the gene matches. CDR1 and CDR2 from the germline V gene are SGHTA and FQGTGA. This CDR3 spans 17 amino acids. CDR3 coding DNA: TGTGCCAGCAGCTTATACCCGGACAGGGTCAACACCGGGGAGCTGTTTTTT. Protein: CASSLYPDRVNTGELFF. The whole variable domain, remainder taken from reference TRBV7-3 and TRBJ2-2, is GAGVSQTPSNKVTEKGKYVELRCDPISGHTALYWYRQSLGQGPEFLIYFQGTGAADDSGLPNDRFFAVRPEGSVSTLKIQRTERGDSAVYLCASSLYPDRVNTGELFFGEGSRLTVL.

The chain joins TRBV6-1 to TRBJ1-5; D is undetermined. The CDR3 has 14 residues. Trimming removed 8 bases from V and 2 bases from J, with 13 bases in between. Germline V CDR1 and CDR2: MNHNS, SASEGT. CDR3 sequence (DNA): TGTGCCAGCGCGGATGGCGCCGGCAATCAGCCCCAGCATTTT. It specifies CASADGAGNQPQHF.

This chain links TRBV29-1 with TRBJ2-2, with 10 nucleotides matching TRBD2. V dropped 0 bases and J dropped 3; count of bases not matched to a gene: 4. The CDR3 spans 16 residues. Germline-derived CDR1 and CDR2 are SQVTM and ANQGSEA. In nucleotides, the CDR3 is TGCAGCGTTGAAGAGGTAGCGGGGGGTCACACCGGGGAGCTGTTTTTT. This codes for CSVEEVAGGHTGELFF.